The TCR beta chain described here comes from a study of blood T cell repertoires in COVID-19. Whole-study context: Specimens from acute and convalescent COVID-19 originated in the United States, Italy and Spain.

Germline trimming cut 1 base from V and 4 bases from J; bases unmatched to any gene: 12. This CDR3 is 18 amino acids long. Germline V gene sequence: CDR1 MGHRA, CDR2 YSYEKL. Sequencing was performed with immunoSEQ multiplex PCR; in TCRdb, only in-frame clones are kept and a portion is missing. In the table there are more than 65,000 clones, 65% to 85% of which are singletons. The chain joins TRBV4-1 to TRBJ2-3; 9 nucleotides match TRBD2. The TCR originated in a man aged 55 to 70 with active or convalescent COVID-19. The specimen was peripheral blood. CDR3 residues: CASSQAAGGLGGPDTQYF. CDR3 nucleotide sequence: TGCGCCAGCAGCCAAGCAGCGGGGGGTCTCGGCGGGCCAGATACGCAGTATTTT.